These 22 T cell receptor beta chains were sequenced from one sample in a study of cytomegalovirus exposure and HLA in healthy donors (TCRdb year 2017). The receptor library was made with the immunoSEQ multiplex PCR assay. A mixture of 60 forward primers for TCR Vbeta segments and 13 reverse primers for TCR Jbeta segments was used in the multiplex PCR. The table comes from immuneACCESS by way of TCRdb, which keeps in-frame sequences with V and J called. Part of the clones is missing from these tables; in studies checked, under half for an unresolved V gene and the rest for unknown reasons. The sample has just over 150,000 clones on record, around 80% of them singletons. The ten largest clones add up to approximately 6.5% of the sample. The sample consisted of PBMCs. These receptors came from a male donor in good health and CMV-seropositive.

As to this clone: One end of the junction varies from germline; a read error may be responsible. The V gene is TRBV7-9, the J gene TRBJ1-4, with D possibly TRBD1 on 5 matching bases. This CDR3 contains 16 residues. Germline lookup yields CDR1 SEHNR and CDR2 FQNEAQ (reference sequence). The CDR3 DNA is TGTTCCAGCAGCTTCGATCCTCAGGGTCCTAATGAAAAACTGTTTTTT. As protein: CSSSFDPQGPNEKLFF.

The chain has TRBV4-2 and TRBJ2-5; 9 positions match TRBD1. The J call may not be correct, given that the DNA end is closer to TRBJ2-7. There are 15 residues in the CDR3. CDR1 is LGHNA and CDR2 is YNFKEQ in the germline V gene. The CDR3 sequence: CASSQVGQGTYEQYF. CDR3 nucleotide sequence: TGTGCCAGCAGCCAAGTCGGACAGGGGACCTACGAGCAGTACTTC.

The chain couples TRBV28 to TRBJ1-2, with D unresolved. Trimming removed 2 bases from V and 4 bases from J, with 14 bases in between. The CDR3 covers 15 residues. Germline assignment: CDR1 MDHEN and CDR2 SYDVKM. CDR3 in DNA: TGTGCCAGCAGTTTACAGATCAGGCGGGGCTATGGCTACACCTTC. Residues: CASSLQIRRGYGYTF.

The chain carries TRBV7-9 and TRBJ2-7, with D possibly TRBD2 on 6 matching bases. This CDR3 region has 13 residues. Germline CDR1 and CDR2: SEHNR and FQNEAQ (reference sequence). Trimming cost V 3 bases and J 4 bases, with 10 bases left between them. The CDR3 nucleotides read TGTGCCAGCAGCTTTGGTAGCGGTTACGAGCAGTACTTC. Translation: CASSFGSGYEQYF.

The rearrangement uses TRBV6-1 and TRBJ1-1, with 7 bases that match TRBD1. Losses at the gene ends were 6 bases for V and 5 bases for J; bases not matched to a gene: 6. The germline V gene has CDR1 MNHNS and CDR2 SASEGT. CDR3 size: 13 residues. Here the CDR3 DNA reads TGTGCCAGCAGGCGACAGGGTTTTACTGAAGCTTTCTTT. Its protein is CASRRQGFTEAFF.

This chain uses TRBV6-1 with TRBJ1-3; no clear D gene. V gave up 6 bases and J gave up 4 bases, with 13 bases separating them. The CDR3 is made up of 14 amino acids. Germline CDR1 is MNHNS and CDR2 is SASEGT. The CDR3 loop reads CASRLQFPGNTIYF. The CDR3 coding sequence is TGTGCCAGCAGGTTACAGTTTCCAGGAAACACCATATATTTT.

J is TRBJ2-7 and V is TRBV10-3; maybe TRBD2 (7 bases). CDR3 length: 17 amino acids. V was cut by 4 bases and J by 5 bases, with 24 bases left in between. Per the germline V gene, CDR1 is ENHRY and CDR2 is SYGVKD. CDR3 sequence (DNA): TGTGCCATCAGTGGAAGGGGGGCTAGCGGCGAAGGGAACGAGCAGTACTTC. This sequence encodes CAISGRGASGEGNEQYF.

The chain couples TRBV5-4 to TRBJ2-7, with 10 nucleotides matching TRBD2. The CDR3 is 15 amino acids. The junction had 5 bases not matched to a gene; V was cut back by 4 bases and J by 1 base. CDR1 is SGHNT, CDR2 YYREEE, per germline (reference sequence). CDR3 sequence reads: CASSGGLAASYEQYF. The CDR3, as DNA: TGTGCCAGCAGCGGTGGACTAGCGGCATCCTACGAGCAGTACTTC.

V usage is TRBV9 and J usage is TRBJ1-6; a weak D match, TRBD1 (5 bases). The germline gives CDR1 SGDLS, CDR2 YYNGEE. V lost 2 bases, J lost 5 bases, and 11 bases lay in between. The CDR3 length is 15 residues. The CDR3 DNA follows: TGTGCCAGCAGCGTCCAGGGAAATAATAATTCACCCCTCCACTTT. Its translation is CASSVQGNNNSPLHF.

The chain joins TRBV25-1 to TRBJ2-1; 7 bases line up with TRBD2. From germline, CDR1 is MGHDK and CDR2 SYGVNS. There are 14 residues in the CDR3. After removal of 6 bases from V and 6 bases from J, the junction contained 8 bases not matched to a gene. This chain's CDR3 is CASSATGTINEQFF. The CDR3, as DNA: TGTGCCAGCAGCGCTACCGGGACTATCAATGAGCAGTTCTTC.

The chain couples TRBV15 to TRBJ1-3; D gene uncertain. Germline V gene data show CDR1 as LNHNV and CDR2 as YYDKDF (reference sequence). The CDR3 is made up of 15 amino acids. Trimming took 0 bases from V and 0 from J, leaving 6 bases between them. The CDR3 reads CATSRDSVSGNTIYF. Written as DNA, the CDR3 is TGTGCCACCAGCAGAGATAGCGTCTCTGGAAACACCATATATTTT. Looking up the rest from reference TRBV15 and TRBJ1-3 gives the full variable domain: DAMVIQNPRYQVTQFGKPVTLSCSQTLNHNVMYWYQQKSSQAPKLLFHYYDKDFNNEADTPDNFQSRRPNTSFCFLDIRSPGLGDTAMYLCATSRDSVSGNTIYFGEGSWLTVV.

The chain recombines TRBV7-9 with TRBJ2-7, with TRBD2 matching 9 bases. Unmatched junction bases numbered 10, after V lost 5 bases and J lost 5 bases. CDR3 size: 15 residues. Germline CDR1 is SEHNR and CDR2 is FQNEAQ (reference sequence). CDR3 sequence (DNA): TGTGCCAGCAGCGCGTTTAGCGGGAGAGAGAACGAGCAGTACTTC. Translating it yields CASSAFSGRENEQYF.

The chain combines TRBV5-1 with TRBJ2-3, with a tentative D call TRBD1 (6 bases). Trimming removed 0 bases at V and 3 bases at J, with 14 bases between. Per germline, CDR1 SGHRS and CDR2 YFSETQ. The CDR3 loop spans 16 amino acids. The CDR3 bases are TGCGCCAGCAGCTTGGTAGGGGGTTGGGAGACAGATACGCAGTATTTT. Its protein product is CASSLVGGWETDTQYF.

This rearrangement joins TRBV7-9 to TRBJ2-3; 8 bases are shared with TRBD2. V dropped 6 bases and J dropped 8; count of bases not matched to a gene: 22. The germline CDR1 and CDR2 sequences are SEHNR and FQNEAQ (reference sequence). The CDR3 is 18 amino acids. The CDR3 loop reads CASRSTPGTSIGGGTQYF. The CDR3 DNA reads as TGTGCCAGCAGATCCACCCCCGGGACTAGTATCGGCGGCGGTACGCAGTATTTT. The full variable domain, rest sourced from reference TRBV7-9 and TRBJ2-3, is DTGVSQNPRHKITKRGQNVTFRCDPISEHNRLYWYRQTLGQGPEFLTYFQNEAQLEKSRLLSDRFSAERPKGSFSTLEIQRTEQGDSAMYLCASRSTPGTSIGGGTQYFGPGTRLTVL.

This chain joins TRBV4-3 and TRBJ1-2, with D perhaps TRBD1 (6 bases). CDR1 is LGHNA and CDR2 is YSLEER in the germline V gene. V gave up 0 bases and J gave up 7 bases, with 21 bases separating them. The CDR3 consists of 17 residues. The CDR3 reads CASSQDKGLGGVGGYTF. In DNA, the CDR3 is TGCGCCAGCAGCCAAGACAAGGGCCTAGGGGGGGTAGGTGGCTACACCTTC.

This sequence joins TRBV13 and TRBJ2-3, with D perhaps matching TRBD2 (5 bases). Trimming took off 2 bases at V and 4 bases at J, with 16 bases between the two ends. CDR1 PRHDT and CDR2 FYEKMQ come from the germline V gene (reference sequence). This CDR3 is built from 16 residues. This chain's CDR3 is CASSLTAVEMADTQYF. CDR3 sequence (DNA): TGTGCCAGCAGCTTAACAGCGGTGGAGATGGCAGATACGCAGTATTTT. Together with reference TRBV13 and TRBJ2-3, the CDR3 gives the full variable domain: AAGVIQSPRHLIKEKRETATLKCYPIPRHDTVYWYQQGPGQDPQFLISFYEKMQSDKGSIPDRFSAQQFSDYHSELNMSSLELGDSALYFCASSLTAVEMADTQYFGPGTRLTVL.

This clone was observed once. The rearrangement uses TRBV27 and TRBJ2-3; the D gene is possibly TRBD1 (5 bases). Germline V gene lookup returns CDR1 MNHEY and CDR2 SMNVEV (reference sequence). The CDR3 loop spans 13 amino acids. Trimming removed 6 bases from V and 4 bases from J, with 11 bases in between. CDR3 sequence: CASRYQGADTQYF. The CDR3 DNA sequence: TGTGCCAGCAGGTACCAAGGGGCAGATACGCAGTATTTT.

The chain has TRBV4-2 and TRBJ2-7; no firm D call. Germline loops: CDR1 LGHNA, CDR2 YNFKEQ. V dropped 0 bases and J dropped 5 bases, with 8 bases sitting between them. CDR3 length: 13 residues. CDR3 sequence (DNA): TGTGCCAGCAGCCAAGAAGGCGGAAACGAGCAGTACTTC. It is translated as CASSQEGGNEQYF.

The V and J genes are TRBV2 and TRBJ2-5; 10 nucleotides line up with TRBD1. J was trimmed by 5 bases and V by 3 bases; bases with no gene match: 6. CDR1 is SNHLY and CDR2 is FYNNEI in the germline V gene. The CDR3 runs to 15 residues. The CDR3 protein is CASSDGTGVVETQYF. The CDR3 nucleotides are TGTGCCAGCAGTGACGGGACAGGGGTGGTCGAGACCCAGTACTTC.

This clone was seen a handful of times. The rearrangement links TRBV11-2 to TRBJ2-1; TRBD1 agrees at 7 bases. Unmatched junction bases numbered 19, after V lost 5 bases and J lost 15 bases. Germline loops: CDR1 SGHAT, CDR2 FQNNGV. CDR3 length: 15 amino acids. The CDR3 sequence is CASSKHSTGTMRWFF. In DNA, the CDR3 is TGTGCCAGCAGCAAGCACTCGACAGGGACAATGAGGTGGTTCTTC.

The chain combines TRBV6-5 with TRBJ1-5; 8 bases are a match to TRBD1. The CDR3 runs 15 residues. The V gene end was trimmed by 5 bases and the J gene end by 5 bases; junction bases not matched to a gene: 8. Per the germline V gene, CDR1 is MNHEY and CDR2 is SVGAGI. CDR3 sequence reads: CASSLGQGPYQPQHF. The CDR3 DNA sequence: TGTGCCAGCAGTCTCGGACAGGGCCCCTATCAGCCCCAGCATTTT.

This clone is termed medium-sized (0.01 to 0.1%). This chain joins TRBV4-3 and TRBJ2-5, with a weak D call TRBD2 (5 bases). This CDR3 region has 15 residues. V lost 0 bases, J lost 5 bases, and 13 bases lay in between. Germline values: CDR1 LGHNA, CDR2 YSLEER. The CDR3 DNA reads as TGCGCCAGCAGCCAAGACTTGGGGTCGGGGGAGACCCAGTACTTC. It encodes CASSQDLGSGETQYF.